The T cell receptor (beta chain) described here comes from a study of cytomegalovirus exposure and HLA in healthy donors. Points from the study as a whole: Links to common viral pathogens appeared, in a later analysis, for several of the most significant clusters. TCR beta chain V- and J-gene trimming was linked, in a later analysis, to a missense variant in DCLRE1C.

Comment on this clone: Its specificity is not known.

This CDR3 spans 14 amino acids. CDR1 MGHRA and CDR2 YSYEKL come from the germline V gene. Trimming pared 1 base from V and 4 bases from J, leaving 7 bases between. PCR employed 60 Vbeta and 13 Jbeta primers. The assay was immunoSEQ multiplex PCR, and TCRdb's table has in-frame clones only and misses some. The sample yields around 180,000 clones, approximately 78% seen once. The rearrangement links TRBV4-1 to TRBJ1-4, with D unclear. The sample was PBMCs. This receptor was obtained from a woman in her fifties or sixties in good health and CMV-seropositive. The CDR3 region has the DNA TGCGCCAGCAGCCAAGGCGGTAATAATGAAAAACTGTTTTTT. This encodes CASSQGGNNEKLFF.